This T cell receptor beta chain was documented in a study of OX40 agonist ivuxolimab in advanced cancers. Whole-study context: The diagnoses of dose-escalation patients were hepatocellular carcinoma, melanoma, renal cell or head and neck cancer.

The repertoire was sequenced with immunoSEQ multiplex PCR; TCRdb's copy has only in-frame clones and lacks some. The sample yields about 25,000 clones, approximately 86% seen once. Germline V gene data show CDR1 as MDHEN and CDR2 as SYDVKM. The CDR3 contains 16 residues. Germline trimming cut 5 bases from V and 4 bases from J; bases unmatched to any gene: 11. The origin of this receptor is an adult with an advanced solid tumor such as melanoma, head and neck, liver or kidney cancer. Sequences were derived from CD4+ or CD8+ T cells sorted from blood, sampled in a trial of the OX40 agonist ivuxolimab. V and J are TRBV28 and TRBJ2-1; 7 nucleotides agree with TRBD2. The CDR3 nucleotides read TGTGCCAGCAGTCCCCCTGCGGGAGTTGTATACAATGAGCAGTTCTTC. Protein sequence: CASSPPAGVVYNEQFF.